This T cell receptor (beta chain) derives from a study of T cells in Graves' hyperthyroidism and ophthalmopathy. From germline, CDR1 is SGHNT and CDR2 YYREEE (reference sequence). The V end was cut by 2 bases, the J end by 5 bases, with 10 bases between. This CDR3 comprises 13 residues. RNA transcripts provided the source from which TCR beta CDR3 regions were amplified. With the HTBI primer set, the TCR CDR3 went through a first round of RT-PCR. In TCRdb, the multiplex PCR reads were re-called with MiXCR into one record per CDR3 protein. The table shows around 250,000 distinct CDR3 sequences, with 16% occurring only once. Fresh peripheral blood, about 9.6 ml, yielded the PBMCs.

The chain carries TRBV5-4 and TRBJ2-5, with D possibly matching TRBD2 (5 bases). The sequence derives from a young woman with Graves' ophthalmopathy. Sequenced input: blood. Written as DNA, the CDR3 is TGTGCCAGCAGCTTCTCTTGGGAGGAGACCCAGTACTTC. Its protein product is CASSFSWEETQYF. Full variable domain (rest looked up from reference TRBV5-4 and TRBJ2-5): ETGVTQSPTHLIKTRGQQVTLRCSSQSGHNTVSWYQQALGQGPQFIFQYYREEENGRGNFPPRFSGLQFPNYSSELNVNALELDDSALYLCASSFSWEETQYFGPGTRLLVL.